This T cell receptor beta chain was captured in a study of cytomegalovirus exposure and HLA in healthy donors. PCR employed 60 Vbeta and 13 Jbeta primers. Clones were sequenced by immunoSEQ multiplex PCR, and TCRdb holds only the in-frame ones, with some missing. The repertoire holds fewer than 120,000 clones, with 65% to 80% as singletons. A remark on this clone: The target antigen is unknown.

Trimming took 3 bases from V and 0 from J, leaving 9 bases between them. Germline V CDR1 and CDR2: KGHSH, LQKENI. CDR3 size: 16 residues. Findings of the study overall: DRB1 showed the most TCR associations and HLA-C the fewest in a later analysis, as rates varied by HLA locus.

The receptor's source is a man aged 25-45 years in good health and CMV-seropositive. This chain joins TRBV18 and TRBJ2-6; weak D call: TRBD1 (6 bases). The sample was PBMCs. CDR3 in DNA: TGTGCCAGCTCACCGACAGGTAACTCTGGGGCCAACGTCCTGACTTTC. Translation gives CASSPTGNSGANVLTF. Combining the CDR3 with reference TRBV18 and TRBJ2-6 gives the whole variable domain NAGVMQNPRHLVRRRGQEARLRCSPMKGHSHVYWYRQLPEEGLKFMVYLQKENIIDESGMPKERFSAEFPKEGPSILRIQQVVRGDSAAYFCASSPTGNSGANVLTFGAGSRLTVL.